This T cell receptor (beta chain) was recovered during a study of blood T cell repertoires in COVID-19. Study in general: Samples came from the United States, Italy and Spain, spanning acute and convalescent COVID-19. In each case, the material was cDNA or gDNA derived from T cells, B-cell-depleted T cells, or PBMCs.

Germline assignment: CDR1 LNHDA and CDR2 SQIVND (reference sequence). V lost 5 bases to trimming and J lost 4 bases, with 12 bases between them. CDR3 length equals 13 residues. In the original analysis: Amplification of reference gene primers was used by the study to estimate nucleated cell counts. The method was immunoSEQ multiplex PCR; TCRdb's version includes in-frame clones alone and lacks a portion of them. Clonal size and the V and J genes are those of that table, whereas D and trimming came from the DNA. Of about 240,000 clones in the sample, roughly 87% were seen once. This chain joins TRBV19 and TRBJ2-7; a weak D match, TRBD1 (6 bases). This clonotype was sampled from a man aged 60 to 69 who had recovered from COVID-19. The source material was peripheral blood. CDR3 in amino acids: CASSFGQKYEQYF. The CDR3 nucleotides are TGTGCCAGTAGTTTCGGACAGAAATACGAGCAGTACTTC.